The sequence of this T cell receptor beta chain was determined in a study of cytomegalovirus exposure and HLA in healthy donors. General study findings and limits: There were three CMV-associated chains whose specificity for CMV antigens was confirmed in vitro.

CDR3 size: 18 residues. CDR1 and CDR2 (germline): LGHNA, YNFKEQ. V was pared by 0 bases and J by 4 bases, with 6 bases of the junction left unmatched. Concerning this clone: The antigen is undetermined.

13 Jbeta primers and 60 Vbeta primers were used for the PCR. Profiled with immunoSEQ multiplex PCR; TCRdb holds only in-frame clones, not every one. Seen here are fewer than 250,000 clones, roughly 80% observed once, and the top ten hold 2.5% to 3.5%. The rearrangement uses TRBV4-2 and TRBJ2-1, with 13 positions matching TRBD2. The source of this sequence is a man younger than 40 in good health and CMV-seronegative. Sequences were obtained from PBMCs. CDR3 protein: CASSQELLAGGGYNEQFF. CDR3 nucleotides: TGTGCCAGCAGCCAAGAGTTACTAGCGGGGGGGGGTTACAATGAGCAGTTCTTC.